This T cell receptor (beta chain) was recovered during a study of T-cell memory formation after mild COVID-19. At the level of the study: Largely donor-specific sequence clusters came from a couple of donors.

Details on this clonotype: The antigen remains undetermined.

Study-wide findings and caveats: Prior to infection, memory already included some responding clones, suggesting cross-reactive memory joined. SARS-CoV-2 specificity of second-wave clones peaking day 37 was unconfirmed.

The CDR3 has 14 residues. The germline CDR1 and CDR2 sequences are ENHRY and SYGVKD. V lost 4 bases to trimming and J lost 3 bases; unmatched junction nucleotides: 2. TCRdb reprocessed the 5' RACE reads with MiXCR, giving one entry per CDR3 protein. Of 400,000 or so distinct CDR3 sequences listed, 20% to 25% are singletons. The chain couples TRBV10-3 to TRBJ2-2; 7 bases are a match to TRBD2. The sequenced material came from PBMCs or a T cell subset sorted from them (not recorded which). This clonotype originated in an adult woman who had mild COVID-19 (a few samples of this study predate the infection). Cell type and time point are not known. CDR3 DNA sequence: TGTGCCATCAGTGGGACTAGAGACACCGGGGAGCTGTTTTTT. Translated: CAISGTRDTGELFF.